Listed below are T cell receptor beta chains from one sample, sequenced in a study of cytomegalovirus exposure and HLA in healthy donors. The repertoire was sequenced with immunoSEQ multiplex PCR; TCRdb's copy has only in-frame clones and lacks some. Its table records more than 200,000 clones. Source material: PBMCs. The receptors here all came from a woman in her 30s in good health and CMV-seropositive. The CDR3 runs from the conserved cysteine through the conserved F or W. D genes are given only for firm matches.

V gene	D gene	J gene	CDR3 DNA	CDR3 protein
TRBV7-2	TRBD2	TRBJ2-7	TGTGCCAGCAGCTTAGGCGGGAGGTCCTACGAGCAGTACTTC	CASSLGGRSYEQYF
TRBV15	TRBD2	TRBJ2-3	TGTGCCACCAGCAGAGATTACCCCCGGCTAGCGGGGGGCCTGGATACGCAGTATTTT	CATSRDYPRLAGGLDTQYF
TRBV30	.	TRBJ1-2	TGTGCCTGGAGTGTAATTCTGAGGGGGGGCTACACCTTC	CAWSVILRGGYTF
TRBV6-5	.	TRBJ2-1	TGTGCCAGCAGTTACTCGGGGGGGGCTTACAATGAGCAGTTCTTC	CASSYSGGAYNEQFF
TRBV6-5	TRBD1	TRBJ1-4	TGTGCCAGCAGTTACTCGTGGACAGGGGGTGGAAAACTGTTTTTT	CASSYSWTGGGKLFF
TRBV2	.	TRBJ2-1	TGTGCCAGCAGTGTAGGACTTAACCTCTACAATGAGCAGTTCTTC	CASSVGLNLYNEQFF
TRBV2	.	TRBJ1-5	TGTGCCAGCATAGAGGATAGCAATCAGCCCCAGCATTTT	CASIEDSNQPQHF
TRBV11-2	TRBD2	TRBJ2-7	TGTGCCAGCAGCTCCCTACTAGCGGGGACCTACGAGCAGTACTTC	CASSSLLAGTYEQYF
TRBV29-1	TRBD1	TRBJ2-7	TGCAGCGTTGAAGATGGACAGGGAGTCTCCTACGAGCAGTACTTC	CSVEDGQGVSYEQYF
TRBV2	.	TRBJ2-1	TGTGCCAGCAGTGAGGCACCCACTGAGCAGTTCTTC	CASSEAPTEQFF
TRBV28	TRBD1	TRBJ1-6	TGTGCCAGCAGCCCCGGACAGGGAGTGATTGGTTCACCCCTCCACTTT	CASSPGQGVIGSPLHF
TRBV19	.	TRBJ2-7	TGTGCCAGTAGTATAGTGGCGGCAGCCTACGAGCAGTACTTC	CASSIVAAAYEQYF
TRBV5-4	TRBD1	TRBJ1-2	TGTGCCAGCAGCTTGGACAGGGGCTATGGCTACACCTTC	CASSLDRGYGYTF
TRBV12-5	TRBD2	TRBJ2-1	TGTGCTAGTGGATGGACTAGCGGGGGGGCTTACAATGAGCAGTTCTTC	CASGWTSGGAYNEQFF
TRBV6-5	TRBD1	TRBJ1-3	TGTGCCAGCAGTTCCAGAGGGGGCCCTGGAAACACCATATATTTT	CASSSRGGPGNTIYF
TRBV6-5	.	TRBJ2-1	TGTGCCAGCAGTTACTCTCAGGGGCCGGGCAATGAGCAGTTCTTC	CASSYSQGPGNEQFF
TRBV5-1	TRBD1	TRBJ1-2	TGCGCCAGCAGCATACAGGGGGGCGGCTACACCTTC	CASSIQGGGYTF
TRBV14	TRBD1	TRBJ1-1	TGTGCCAGCAGCCCCCCTAGGGGACAGGGTAATAGCGGTACTGAAGCTTTCTTT	CASSPPRGQGNSGTEAFF
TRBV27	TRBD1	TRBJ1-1	TGTGCCAGCAGTCCTCTCGACAGGGACCACACTGAAGCTTTCTTT	CASSPLDRDHTEAFF
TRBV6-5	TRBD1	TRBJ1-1	TGTGCCAGCAGTCCACAGGGGGCGGGGGACACTGAAGCTTTCTTT	CASSPQGAGDTEAFF
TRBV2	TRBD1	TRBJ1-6	TGTGCCAGCAGTGAAAATGAAGGGTTTGTTGCAGGGGGCGTAAGGAATTCACCCCTCCACTTT	CASSENEGFVAGGVRNSPLHF
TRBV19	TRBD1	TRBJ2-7	TGTGCCAGTAGTATTAGGACAGGTCCCCACTACGAGCAGTACTTC	CASSIRTGPHYEQYF
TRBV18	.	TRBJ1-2	TGTGCCAGCTCACCAATCTTAGCTGGGGGCGAAAATTGGGGCTATGGCTACACCTTC	CASSPILAGGENWGYGYTF
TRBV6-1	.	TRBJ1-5	TGTGCCAGCAAGACTGCGGCAACACAGCCCCAGCATTTT	CASKTAATQPQHF
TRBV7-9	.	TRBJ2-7	TGTGCCAGCAGCTCCGGATTTACGGGCGAGCAGTACTTC	CASSSGFTGEQYF
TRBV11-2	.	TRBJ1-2	TGTGCCAGCAGCTTAGTCGGCTATCAGGATGGCTACACCTTC	CASSLVGYQDGYTF
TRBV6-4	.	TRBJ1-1	TGTGCCAGCAGCGCAGACAGAGACACTGAAGCTTTCTTT	CASSADRDTEAFF
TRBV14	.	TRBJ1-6	TGTGCCAGCAGCCAAGACGCCCTACAGGGTTCACCCCTCCACTTT	CASSQDALQGSPLHF
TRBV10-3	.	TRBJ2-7	TGTGCCATCAGTTCCGGGACTTCCTCCTACGAGCAGTACTTC	CAISSGTSSYEQYF
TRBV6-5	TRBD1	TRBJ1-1	TGTGCCAGCAGTTACTCCGGGACAGGGGGCACTGAAGCTTTCTTT	CASSYSGTGGTEAFF
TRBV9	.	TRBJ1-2	TGTGCCAGCAGCGCAGATCCGGGACTCTCCGTTGGCTACACCTTC	CASSADPGLSVGYTF
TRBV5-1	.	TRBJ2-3	TGCGCCAGCAGCTTGTTGGGGGGAGGAAGCACAGATACGCAGTATTTT	CASSLLGGGSTDTQYF
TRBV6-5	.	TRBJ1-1	TGTGCCAGCGACTCTGGGGGAGGGGAAGCTTTCTTT	CASDSGGGEAFF
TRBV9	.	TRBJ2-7	TGTGCCAGCAGCAGAACAGTGGGGGCCGACGAGCAGTACTTC	CASSRTVGADEQYF
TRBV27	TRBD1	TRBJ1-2	TGTGCCAGCAGTCCTTGGACAGGGGGTAACTATGGCTACACCTTC	CASSPWTGGNYGYTF
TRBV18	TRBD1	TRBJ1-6	TGTGCCAGCTCAATTGTCGGGACAGCTAATTCACCCCTCCACTTT	CASSIVGTANSPLHF
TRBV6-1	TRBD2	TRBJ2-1	TGTGCCAGCAGGCAGGCGGGAGCCACCTACAATGAGCAGTTCTTC	CASRQAGATYNEQFF
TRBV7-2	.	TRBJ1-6	TGTGCCAGCAGCCCCGCGGGGGGTTATAATTCACCCCTCCACTTT	CASSPAGGYNSPLHF
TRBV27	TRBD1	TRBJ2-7	TGTGCCAGCAGTCAGAGACAGGGCTCCTACGAGCAGTACTTC	CASSQRQGSYEQYF
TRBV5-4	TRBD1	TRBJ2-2	TGTGCCAGCAGCTTTTCAGGGGGTAACACCGGGGAGCTGTTTTTT	CASSFSGGNTGELFF
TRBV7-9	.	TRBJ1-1	TGTGCCAGCAGCCCGCGGGGAGGCGGCACTGAAGCTTTCTTT	CASSPRGGGTEAFF
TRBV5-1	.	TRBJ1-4	TGCGCCAGCAGCTTAGGATTCAGGGTGGCAACTAATGAAAAACTGTTTTTT	CASSLGFRVATNEKLFF